Below are 2 T cell receptor beta chains sequenced from a single sample in a study of glioma-infiltrating T cells. The iRepertoire nested amplicon-rescue multiplex PCR amplified TCR alpha and beta CDR3s from RNA. TCRdb reprocessed the multiplex PCR reads via MiXCR and lists one record per CDR3 protein. The table shows fewer than 110,000 distinct CDR3 sequences, with around 29% occurring only once. Sequenced material: glioma tissue, nonneoplastic brain tissue, or PBMCs (not recorded which). The receptors stem from a human donor with low-grade glioma or glioblastoma, undergoing nonglioma brain surgery, or in good health (not recorded which).

This clonotype was counted at least ten times. This chain uses TRBV20-1 with TRBJ1-1; 10 bases are a match to TRBD1. The length of the CDR3 is 13 residues. Losses at the gene ends were 5 bases for V and 4 bases for J; bases not matched to a gene: 4. CDR1 DFQATT and CDR2 SNEGSKA come from the germline V gene (reference sequence). CDR3 in DNA: TGCAGTGCTTCAAGGACAGGGGGCACTGAAGCTTTCTTT. It yields the protein CSASRTGGTEAFF.

The chain's CDR3 is CASSLETWGGYGYTF. CDR3 bases: TGTGCCAGCAGCTTAGAAACCTGGGGCGGCTATGGCTACACCTTC. The V call is TRBV7-8, the J call TRBJ1-2, with TRBD1 as a possible D gene (5 bases). V was cut by 1 base and J by 4 bases, with 13 bases left in between. CDR3 length equals 15 residues. Per the germline V gene, CDR1 is SGHVS and CDR2 is FQNEAQ.